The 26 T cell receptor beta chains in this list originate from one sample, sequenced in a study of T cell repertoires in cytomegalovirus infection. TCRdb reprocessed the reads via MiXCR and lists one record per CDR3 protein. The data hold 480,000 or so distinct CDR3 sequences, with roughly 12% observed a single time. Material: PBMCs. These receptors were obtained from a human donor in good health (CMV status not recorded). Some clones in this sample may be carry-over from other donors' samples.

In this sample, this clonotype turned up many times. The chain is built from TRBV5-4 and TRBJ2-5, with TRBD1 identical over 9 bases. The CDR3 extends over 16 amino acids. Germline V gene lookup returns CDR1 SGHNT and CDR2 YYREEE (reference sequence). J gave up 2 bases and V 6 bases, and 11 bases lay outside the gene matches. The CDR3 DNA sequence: TGTGCCAGCACCGACCCGACAGGGGGTGGACAAGAGACCCAGTACTTC. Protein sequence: CASTDPTGGGQETQYF.

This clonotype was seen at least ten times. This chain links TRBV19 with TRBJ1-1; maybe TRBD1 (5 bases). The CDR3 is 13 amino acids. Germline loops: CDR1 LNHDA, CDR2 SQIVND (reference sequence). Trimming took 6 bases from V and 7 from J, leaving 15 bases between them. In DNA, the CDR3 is TGTGCCAGTAGCACCGGGGCTCGGATTGAAGCTTTCTTT. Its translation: CASSTGARIEAFF.

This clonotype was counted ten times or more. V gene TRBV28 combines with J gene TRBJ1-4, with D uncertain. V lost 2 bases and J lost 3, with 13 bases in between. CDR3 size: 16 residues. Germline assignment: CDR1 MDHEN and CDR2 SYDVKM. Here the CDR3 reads CASSLRPAAANEKLFF. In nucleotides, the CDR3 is TGTGCCAGCAGTTTACGTCCAGCGGCAGCTAATGAAAAACTGTTTTTT.

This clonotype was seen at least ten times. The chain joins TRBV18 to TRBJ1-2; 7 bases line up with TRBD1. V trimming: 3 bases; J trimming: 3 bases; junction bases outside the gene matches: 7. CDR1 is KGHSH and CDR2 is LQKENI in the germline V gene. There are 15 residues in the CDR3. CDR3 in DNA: TGTGCCAGCTCACCTATTAGACAGGGCGACTATGGCTACACCTTC. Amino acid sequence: CASSPIRQGDYGYTF.

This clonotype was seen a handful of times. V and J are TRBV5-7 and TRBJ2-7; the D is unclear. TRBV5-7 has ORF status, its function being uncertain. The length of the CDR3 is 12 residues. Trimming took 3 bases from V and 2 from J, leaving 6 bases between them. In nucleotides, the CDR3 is TGTGCCAGCAGCTATGTGACCTACGAGCAGTACTTC. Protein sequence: CASSYVTYEQYF.

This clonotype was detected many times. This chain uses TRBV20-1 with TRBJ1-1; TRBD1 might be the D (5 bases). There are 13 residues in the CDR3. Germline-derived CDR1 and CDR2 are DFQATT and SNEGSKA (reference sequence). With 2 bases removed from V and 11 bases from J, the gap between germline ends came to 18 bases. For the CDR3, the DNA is TGCAGTGCTAGACCAGCAAGGGGAACGTGGGCTTTCTTT. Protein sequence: CSARPARGTWAFF.

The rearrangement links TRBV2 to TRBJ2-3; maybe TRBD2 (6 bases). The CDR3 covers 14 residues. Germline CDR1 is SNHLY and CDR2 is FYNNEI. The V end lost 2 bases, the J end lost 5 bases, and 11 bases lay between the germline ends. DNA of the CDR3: TGTGCCAGCAGTGAATATTGGGGGGAAGATACGCAGTATTTT. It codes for CASSEYWGEDTQYF.

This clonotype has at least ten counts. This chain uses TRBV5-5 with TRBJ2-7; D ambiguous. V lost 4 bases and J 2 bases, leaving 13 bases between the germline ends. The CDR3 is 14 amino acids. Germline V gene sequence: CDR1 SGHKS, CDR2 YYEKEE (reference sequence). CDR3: CASSRTPGTYEQYF. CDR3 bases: TGTGCCAGCAGCCGGACCCCGGGTACCTACGAGCAGTACTTC.

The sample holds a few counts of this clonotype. This CDR3 is CASSQTTGVGQPQHF. CDR3 DNA sequence: TGCGCCAGCAGCCAAACGACAGGGGTGGGTCAGCCCCAGCATTTT. V and J are TRBV4-1 and TRBJ1-5, with 8 bases identical to TRBD1. Germline V gives CDR1 MGHRA, CDR2 YSYEKL. J gave up 6 bases and V 2 bases, and 6 bases lay outside the gene matches. This CDR3 is built from 15 residues.

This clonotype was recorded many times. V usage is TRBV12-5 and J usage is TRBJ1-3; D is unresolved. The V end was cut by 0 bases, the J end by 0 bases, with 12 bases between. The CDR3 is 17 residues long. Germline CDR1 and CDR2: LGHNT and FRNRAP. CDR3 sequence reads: CASGLVTRLYSGNTIYF. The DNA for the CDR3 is TGTGCTAGTGGTTTGGTCACCAGGCTATACTCTGGAAACACCATATATTTT.

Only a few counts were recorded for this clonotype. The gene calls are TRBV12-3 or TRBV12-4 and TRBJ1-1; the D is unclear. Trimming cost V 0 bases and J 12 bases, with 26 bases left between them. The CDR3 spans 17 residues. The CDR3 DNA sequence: TGTGCCAGCAGTTTAGCGCAAGGTATCCTGAGCCCAACGAAAACTTTCTTT. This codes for CASSLAQGILSPTKTFF.

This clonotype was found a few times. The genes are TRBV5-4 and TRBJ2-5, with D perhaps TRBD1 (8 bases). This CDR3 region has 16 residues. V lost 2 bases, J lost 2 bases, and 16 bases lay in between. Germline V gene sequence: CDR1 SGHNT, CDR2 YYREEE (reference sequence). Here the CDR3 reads CASSFPNRGGQETQYF. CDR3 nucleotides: TGTGCCAGCAGCTTTCCCAACAGGGGGGGACAAGAGACCCAGTACTTC.

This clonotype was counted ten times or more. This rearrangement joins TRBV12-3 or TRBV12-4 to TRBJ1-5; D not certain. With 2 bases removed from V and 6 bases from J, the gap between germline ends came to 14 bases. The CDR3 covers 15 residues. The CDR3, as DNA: TGTGCCAGCAGTTTACAGGCAGGCAACGGTCAGCCCCAGCATTTT. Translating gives CASSLQAGNGQPQHF.

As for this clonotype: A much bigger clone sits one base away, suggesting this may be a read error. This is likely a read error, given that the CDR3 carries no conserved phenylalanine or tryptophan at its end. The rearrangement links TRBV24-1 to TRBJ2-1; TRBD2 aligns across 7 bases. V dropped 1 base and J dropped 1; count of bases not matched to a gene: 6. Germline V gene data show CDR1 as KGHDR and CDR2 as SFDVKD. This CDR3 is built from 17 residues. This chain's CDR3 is CATSDLRAGASYNEQFL. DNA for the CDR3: TGTGCCACCAGTGATTTAAGGGCGGGAGCATCCTACAATGAGCAGTTCCTC.

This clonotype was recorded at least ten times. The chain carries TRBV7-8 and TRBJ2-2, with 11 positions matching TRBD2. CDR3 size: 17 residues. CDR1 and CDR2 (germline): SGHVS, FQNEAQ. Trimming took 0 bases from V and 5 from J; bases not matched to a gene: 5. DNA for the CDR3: TGTGCCAGCAGCTTAGCTCCCACTAGCGGGAGAACCGGGGAGCTGTTTTTT. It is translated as CASSLAPTSGRTGELFF.

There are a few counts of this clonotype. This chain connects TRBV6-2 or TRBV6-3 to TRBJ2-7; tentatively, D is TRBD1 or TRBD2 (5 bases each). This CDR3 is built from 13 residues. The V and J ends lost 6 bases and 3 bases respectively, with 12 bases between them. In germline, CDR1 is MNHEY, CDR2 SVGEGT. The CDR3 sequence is CASSKGRNYEQYF. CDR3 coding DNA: TGTGCCAGCAGCAAGGGACGGAACTACGAGCAGTACTTC.

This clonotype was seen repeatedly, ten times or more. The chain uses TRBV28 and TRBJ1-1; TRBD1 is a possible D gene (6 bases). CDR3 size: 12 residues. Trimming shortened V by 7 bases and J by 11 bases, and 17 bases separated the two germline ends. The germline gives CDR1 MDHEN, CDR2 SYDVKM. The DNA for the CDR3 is TGTGCCAGCATCAAAGACAGGTTCGTGGCTTTCTTT. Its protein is CASIKDRFVAFF. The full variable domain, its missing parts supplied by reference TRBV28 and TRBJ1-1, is DVKVTQSSRYLVKRTGEKVFLECVQDMDHENMFWYRQDPGLGLRLIYFSYDVKMKEKGDIPEGYSVSREKKERFSLILESASTNQTSMYLCASIKDRFVAFFGQGTRLTVV.

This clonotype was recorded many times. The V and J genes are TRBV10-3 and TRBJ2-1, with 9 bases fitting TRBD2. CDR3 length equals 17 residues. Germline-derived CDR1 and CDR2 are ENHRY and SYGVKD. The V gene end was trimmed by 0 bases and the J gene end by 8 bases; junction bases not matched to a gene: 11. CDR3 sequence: CAISESTRAGGADEQFF. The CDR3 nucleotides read TGTGCCATCAGTGAGTCGACTCGGGCGGGGGGGGCCGATGAGCAGTTCTTC.

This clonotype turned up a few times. CDR3 coding DNA: TGTGCCACCAGCTCGGGGACAGATCCCTACGAGCAGTACTTC. It is translated as CATSSGTDPYEQYF. The V call is TRBV15, the J call TRBJ2-7; 7 bases are a match to TRBD1. CDR3 length: 14 residues. Germline V gene lookup returns CDR1 LNHNV and CDR2 YYDKDF (reference sequence). The junction had 6 bases not matched to a gene; V was cut back by 5 bases and J by 2 bases.

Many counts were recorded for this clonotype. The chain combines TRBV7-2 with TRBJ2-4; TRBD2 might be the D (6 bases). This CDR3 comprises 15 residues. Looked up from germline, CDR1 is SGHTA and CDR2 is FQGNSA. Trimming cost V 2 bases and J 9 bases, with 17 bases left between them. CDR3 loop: CASSLSPLEGTIQYF. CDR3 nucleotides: TGTGCCAGCAGCTTAAGCCCCCTGGAGGGGACCATTCAGTACTTC.

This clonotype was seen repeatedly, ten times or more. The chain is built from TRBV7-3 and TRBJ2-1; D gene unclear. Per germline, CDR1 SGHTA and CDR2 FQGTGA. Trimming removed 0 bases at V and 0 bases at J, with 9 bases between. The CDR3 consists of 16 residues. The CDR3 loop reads CASSLTVGLSYNEQFF. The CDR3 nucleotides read TGTGCCAGCAGCTTAACCGTTGGGCTCTCCTACAATGAGCAGTTCTTC. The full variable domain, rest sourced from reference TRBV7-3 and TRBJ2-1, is GAGVSQTPSNKVTEKGKYVELRCDPISGHTALYWYRQSLGQGPEFLIYFQGTGAADDSGLPNDRFFAVRPEGSVSTLKIQRTERGDSAVYLCASSLTVGLSYNEQFFGPGTRLTVL.

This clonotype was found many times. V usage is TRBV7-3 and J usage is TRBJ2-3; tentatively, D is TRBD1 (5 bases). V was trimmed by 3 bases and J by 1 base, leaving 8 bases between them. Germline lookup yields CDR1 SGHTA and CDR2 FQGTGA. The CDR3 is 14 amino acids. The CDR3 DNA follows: TGTGCCAGCAGCTTTTTAGGGGGCACAGATACGCAGTATTTT. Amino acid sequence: CASSFLGGTDTQYF.

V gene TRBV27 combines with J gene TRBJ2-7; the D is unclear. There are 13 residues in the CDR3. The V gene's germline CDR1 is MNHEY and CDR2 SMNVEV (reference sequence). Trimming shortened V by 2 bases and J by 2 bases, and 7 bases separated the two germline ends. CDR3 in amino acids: CASSLPRPYEQYF. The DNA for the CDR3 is TGTGCCAGCAGTTTACCCCGGCCCTACGAGCAGTACTTC.

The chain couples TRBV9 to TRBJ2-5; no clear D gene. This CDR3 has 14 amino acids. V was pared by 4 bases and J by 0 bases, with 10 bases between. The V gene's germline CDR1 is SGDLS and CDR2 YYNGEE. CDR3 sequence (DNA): TGTGCCAGCAGCACCCCTAGTGACCAAGAGACCCAGTACTTC. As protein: CASSTPSDQETQYF.

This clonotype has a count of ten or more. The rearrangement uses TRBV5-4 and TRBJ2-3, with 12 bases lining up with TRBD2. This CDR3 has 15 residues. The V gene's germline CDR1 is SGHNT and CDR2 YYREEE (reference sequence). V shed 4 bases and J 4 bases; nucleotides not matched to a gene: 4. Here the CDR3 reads CASSLAGGPADTQYF. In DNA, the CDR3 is TGTGCCAGCAGCCTAGCGGGAGGGCCTGCAGATACGCAGTATTTT.

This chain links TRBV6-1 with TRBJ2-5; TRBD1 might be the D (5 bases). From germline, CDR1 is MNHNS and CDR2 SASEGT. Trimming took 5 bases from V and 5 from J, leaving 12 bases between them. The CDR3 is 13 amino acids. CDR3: CASSKGPQETQYF. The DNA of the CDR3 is TGTGCCAGCAGTAAGGGGCCTCAGGAGACCCAGTACTTC.